Below, 32 T cell receptor beta chains from the same sample are listed, as sequenced in a study of graft-versus-host responses after intestinal transplantation. Their cognate antigens are unknown. Method: immunoSEQ multiplex PCR; TCRdb's copy keeps in-frame clones and lacks some. The table records roughly 110,000 clones, roughly 87% of them present only once. This material consisted of unstimulated CD4+ T cells sorted from spleen or lymph node cells, taken before transplant. These receptors all stem from a human donor who was the organ donor for an intestinal transplant.

The genes are TRBV15 and TRBJ1-2; 7 bases map to TRBD1. Looked up from germline, CDR1 is LNHNV and CDR2 is YYDKDF (reference sequence). The trim removed 3 bases at V and 8 bases at J, leaving 12 bases unmatched. The CDR3 extends over 15 amino acids. CDR3 in amino acids: CATSSGGRGKAGYTF. CDR3 nucleotides: TGTGCCACCAGCAGTGGGGGCAGGGGGAAGGCGGGCTACACCTTC.

The V call is TRBV5-6, the J call TRBJ1-3; D gene ambiguous. The CDR3 is 15 residues long. The germline CDR1 and CDR2 sequences are SGHDT and YYEEEE. Trimming left V 0 bases short and J 0 bases short, with 7 bases between. CDR3 DNA: TGTGCCAGCAGCTTGGGGGCTTTCTCTGGAAACACCATATATTTT. Its translation: CASSLGAFSGNTIYF.

The gene calls are TRBV6-1 and TRBJ1-2, with D possibly being TRBD1 (6 bases). V was clipped by 1 base and J by 8 bases, with 11 bases between them. CDR1 is MNHNS, CDR2 SASEGT, per germline. The CDR3 covers 13 residues. CDR3 loop: CASSEEGGDGYTF. CDR3 coding DNA: TGTGCCAGCAGTGAAGAGGGGGGCGACGGCTACACCTTC.

The chain carries TRBV5-5 and TRBJ2-5; 8 bases are a match to TRBD2. Germline V gives CDR1 SGHKS, CDR2 YYEKEE (reference sequence). This CDR3 is built from 13 residues. V was pared by 4 bases and J by 5 bases, with 4 bases of the junction left unmatched. The CDR3: CASSPGGVETQYF. The DNA of the CDR3 is TGTGCCAGCAGCCCCGGGGGGGTGGAGACCCAGTACTTC.

This clone appeared a few times. This sequence joins TRBV29-1 and TRBJ2-3, with 11 bases identical to TRBD2. The CDR3 runs 14 residues. The V segment lost 7 bases and the J segment 4 bases; nucleotides outside the gene matches: 7. Germline lookup yields CDR1 SQVTM and CDR2 ANQGSEA. The CDR3 loop is CSATSGSGADTQYF. CDR3 sequence (DNA): TGCAGCGCTACTAGCGGGAGTGGGGCAGATACGCAGTATTTT.

About this clone: Other nucleotide sequences from this sample produce the same CDR3. CDR3 DNA sequence: TGCAGCGTTGGGGAGGGGTATGGCTACACCTTC. Its protein is CSVGEGYGYTF. V and J are TRBV29-1 and TRBJ1-2; D possibly corresponds to TRBD1 (5 bases). The CDR3 runs to 11 residues. Germline values: CDR1 SQVTM, CDR2 ANQGSEA. V was cut by 4 bases and J by 5 bases, with 8 bases left in between.

The chain links TRBV5-4 to TRBJ2-3, with TRBD2 identical over 7 bases. J was trimmed by 0 bases and V by 6 bases; bases with no gene match: 10. CDR3 size: 16 residues. CDR1 and CDR2 (germline): SGHNT, YYREEE (reference sequence). The CDR3 DNA reads TGTGCCAGCACATCTAGCGGAGGGACTAGCACAGATACGCAGTATTTT. This sequence encodes CASTSSGGTSTDTQYF. The full variable domain, in which reference TRBV5-4 and TRBJ2-3 provide the parts outside the CDR3, is ETGVTQSPTHLIKTRGQQVTLRCSSQSGHNTVSWYQQALGQGPQFIFQYYREEENGRGNFPPRFSGLQFPNYSSELNVNALELDDSALYLCASTSSGGTSTDTQYFGPGTRLTVL.

This sequence joins TRBV19 and TRBJ1-2, with 10 bases identical to TRBD1. CDR1 and CDR2 from the germline V gene are LNHDA and SQIVND (reference sequence). This CDR3 is 15 amino acids long. The J segment lost 3 bases and the V segment lost 3 bases, leaving 4 bases of the junction unmatched. In DNA form, the CDR3 reads TGTGCCAGTAGTATGGACAGGGGGGTTGACTATGGCTACACCTTC. It specifies CASSMDRGVDYGYTF.

The V call is TRBV14, the J call TRBJ1-5; no reliable D call. Looked up from germline, CDR1 is SGHDN and CDR2 is FVKESK. V was trimmed by 0 bases and J by 6 bases, leaving 6 bases between them. The CDR3 has 13 residues. Here the CDR3 DNA reads TGTGCCAGCAGCCAAGATAAGGGTCAGCCCCAGCATTTT. It is translated as CASSQDKGQPQHF.

J is TRBJ1-2 and V is TRBV7-2; the D gene is possibly TRBD1 (6 bases). Trimming stripped 5 bases from V and 4 bases from J, with 17 bases between. This CDR3 contains 15 residues. The germline V gene has CDR1 SGHTA and CDR2 FQGNSA. CDR3 sequence (DNA): TGTGCCAGCAGCCGGGACCGGACAGACACCTATGGCTACACCTTC. This encodes CASSRDRTDTYGYTF.

The rearrangement links TRBV7-9 to TRBJ2-5; D perhaps matches TRBD1 (5 bases). Trimming removed 3 bases at V and 4 bases at J, with 15 bases between. Per the germline V gene, CDR1 is SEHNR and CDR2 is FQNEAQ (reference sequence). This CDR3 spans 15 amino acids. The CDR3 spells CASSLTRDPRETQYF. The CDR3 coding sequence is TGTGCCAGCAGCTTGACCAGGGATCCAAGAGAGACCCAGTACTTC.

This chain connects TRBV6-5 to TRBJ2-5, with D perhaps matching TRBD2 (6 bases). The J call is in doubt because the DNA end fits TRBJ2-7 better. CDR3 length equals 15 residues. The germline gives CDR1 MNHEY, CDR2 SVGAGI. CDR3 protein: CASSYSPGDPYEQYF. CDR3 sequence (DNA): TGTGCCAGCAGTTACTCGCCGGGGGACCCCTACGAGCAGTACTTC.

This clone occurred once. The genes are TRBV2 and TRBJ2-7; 9 bases fit TRBD2. This CDR3 contains 14 residues. V was clipped by 6 bases and J by 3 bases; unmatched bases: 6. Germline V gene lookup returns CDR1 SNHLY and CDR2 FYNNEI. This chain's CDR3 is CASRSGGPIYEQYF. The CDR3 DNA follows: TGTGCCAGCAGGAGCGGGGGGCCTATCTACGAGCAGTACTTC.

The V and J genes are TRBV10-1 and TRBJ2-2; D gene uncertain. This CDR3 has 12 amino acids. Germline V gene sequence: CDR1 WNHNN, CDR2 SYGVQD (reference sequence). The V end lost 6 bases, the J end lost 4 bases, and 6 bases lay between the germline ends. The CDR3 sequence: CASRSVTGELFF. In nucleotides, the CDR3 is TGCGCCAGCAGATCCGTCACCGGGGAGCTGTTTTTT.

The chain employs TRBV5-1 and TRBJ1-6; the match to TRBD1 covers 7 bases. Germline-derived CDR1 and CDR2 are SGHRS and YFSETQ. After removal of 0 bases from V and 0 bases from J, the junction contained 6 bases not matched to a gene. This CDR3 spans 18 amino acids. The CDR3 sequence: CASSLGGQSSSYNSPLHF. In DNA, the CDR3 is TGCGCCAGCAGCTTGGGGGGACAGTCCAGCTCCTATAATTCACCCCTCCACTTT.

This chain connects TRBV6-1 to TRBJ2-7; 7 nucleotides match TRBD2. CDR1 is MNHNS and CDR2 is SASEGT in the germline V gene. The CDR3 extends over 15 amino acids. Trimming removed 8 bases from V and 0 bases from J; junction bases left unmatched: 10. The CDR3 DNA sequence: TGTGCCAGCGCCCTATGGGGGGGAGCCTCCTACGAGCAGTACTTC. This codes for CASALWGGASYEQYF.

The V call is TRBV10-3, the J call TRBJ2-7; perhaps TRBD1 as D (6 bases). The CDR3 consists of 14 residues. The germline gives CDR1 ENHRY, CDR2 SYGVKD. Trimming removed 6 bases at V and 3 bases at J, with 15 bases between. As DNA, the CDR3 is TGTGCCATCAGGAGCACAGGGAGCAGCTACGAGCAGTACTTC. Its protein is CAIRSTGSSYEQYF.

This rearrangement joins TRBV7-2 to TRBJ1-2; 9 nucleotides match TRBD1. There are 16 residues in the CDR3. J lost 4 bases, V lost 5 bases, and 11 bases had no gene match. Per the germline V gene, CDR1 is SGHTA and CDR2 is FQGNSA. In DNA, the CDR3 is TGTGCCAGCAGCGATGGACCGGGACAGGGTAGCTATGGCTACACCTTC. Translating it yields CASSDGPGQGSYGYTF.

The chain couples TRBV7-2 to TRBJ1-2, with D tentatively TRBD1 (5 bases). Trimming removed 3 bases from V and 4 bases from J, with 6 bases in between. The CDR3 totals 12 residues. Germline assignment: CDR1 SGHTA and CDR2 FQGNSA. Here the CDR3 reads CASSLGLYGYTF. The DNA of the CDR3 is TGTGCCAGCAGCTTGGGACTCTATGGCTACACCTTC.

This rearrangement joins TRBV10-3 to TRBJ1-4; TRBD1 aligns across 9 bases. CDR1 ENHRY and CDR2 SYGVKD come from the germline V gene. Germline trimming cut 10 bases from V and 4 bases from J; bases unmatched to any gene: 7. The CDR3 is 14 amino acids. CDR3 DNA: TGTGCCACGAGCCCGGGACAGGGTAATGAAAAACTGTTTTTT. Translation: CATSPGQGNEKLFF.

The chain uses TRBV11-2 and TRBJ2-5; a possible D gene is TRBD2 (6 bases). Trimming shortened V by 0 bases and J by 2 bases, and 13 bases separated the two germline ends. The germline V gene has CDR1 SGHAT and CDR2 FQNNGV. The CDR3 sequence is 16 residues long. The CDR3 here is CASSLDSSGAQETQYF. For the CDR3, the DNA is TGTGCCAGCAGCTTAGATAGTAGCGGAGCACAAGAGACCCAGTACTTC.

This chain links TRBV6-5 with TRBJ2-2, with D possibly being TRBD1 or TRBD2 (5 bases each). Between the trimmed V and J ends, which lost 6 bases and 2 bases, there was a span of 10 bases. Looked up from germline, CDR1 is MNHEY and CDR2 is SVGAGI. CDR3 size: 14 residues. This CDR3 is CASSWDGNTGELFF. For the CDR3, the DNA is TGTGCCAGCAGCTGGGACGGAAACACCGGGGAGCTGTTTTTT.

J is TRBJ1-2 and V is TRBV28; 9 bases agree with TRBD1. The CDR3 totals 14 residues. Germline CDR1 is MDHEN and CDR2 is SYDVKM. The junction had 8 bases not matched to a gene; V was cut back by 5 bases and J by 7 bases. The CDR3 loop is CASSLTGGRVGYTF. CDR3 DNA sequence: TGTGCCAGCAGTCTAACAGGGGGCCGGGTTGGCTACACCTTC.

As DNA, the CDR3 is TGCGCCAGCAGCACAGGGAAGGGCTTGGCGTACGAGCAGTACTTC. This encodes CASSTGKGLAYEQYF. V and J are TRBV5-1 and TRBJ2-7, with TRBD1 as a possible D gene (6 bases). CDR1 SGHRS and CDR2 YFSETQ come from the germline V gene. V was pared by 4 bases and J by 4 bases, with 18 bases between. The CDR3 has 15 amino acids.

The gene calls are TRBV2 and TRBJ1-5; 9 nucleotides align to TRBD1. Trimming took 6 bases from V and 8 from J; bases not matched to a gene: 5. Looked up from germline, CDR1 is SNHLY and CDR2 is FYNNEI. CDR3 length: 13 residues. Written as DNA, the CDR3 is TGTGCCAGCAGGCCGCGGACAGGGGAGCCCCAGCATTTT. It translates to CASRPRTGEPQHF.

The gene calls are TRBV19 and TRBJ2-7; D unresolved. V lost 2 bases, J lost 2 bases, and 13 bases lay in between. Germline CDR1 is LNHDA and CDR2 is SQIVND (reference sequence). This CDR3 is built from 15 residues. The DNA of the CDR3 is TGTGCCAGTAGTATAAATTTTGCAGACCCCTACGAGCAGTACTTC. It yields the protein CASSINFADPYEQYF.

The chain recombines TRBV12-5 with TRBJ1-5; D gene ambiguous. Germline V gene sequence: CDR1 LGHNT, CDR2 FRNRAP. V lost 1 base, J lost 7 bases, and 8 bases lay in between. The CDR3 is made up of 13 amino acids. CDR3 DNA sequence: TGTGCTAGTGGTTTGGACCGGGAACAGCCCCAGCATTTT. Translation: CASGLDREQPQHF.

The rearrangement uses TRBV5-1 and TRBJ1-2; D might be TRBD1 (6 bases). The CDR3 length is 14 residues. From germline, CDR1 is SGHRS and CDR2 YFSETQ. V shed 4 bases and J shed 1 base, with 11 bases lying between them. In nucleotides, the CDR3 is TGCGCCAGCAGCGACTTCAGGGGTAACTATGGCTACACCTTC. Translated, it gives CASSDFRGNYGYTF.

This rearrangement joins TRBV14 to TRBJ2-1, with D perhaps matching TRBD2 (5 bases). The CDR3 contains 14 residues. Per the germline V gene, CDR1 is SGHDN and CDR2 is FVKESK. Trimming took off 4 bases at V and 6 bases at J, with 13 bases between the two ends. CDR3 sequence reads: CASSLRLAGNEQFF. In DNA, the CDR3 is TGTGCCAGCAGCCTCCGTCTAGCTGGCAATGAGCAGTTCTTC.

This chain uses TRBV6-5 with TRBJ1-3; possibly TRBD1 for D (5 bases). Trimming took 6 bases from V and 6 from J, leaving 12 bases between them. Germline values: CDR1 MNHEY, CDR2 SVGAGI. The CDR3 has 13 residues. CDR3 sequence: CASSLEGLNTIYF. The DNA of the CDR3 is TGTGCCAGCAGCCTTGAGGGGTTAAACACCATATATTTT.

This clone has more than one count but fewer than ten. Other DNA sequences of this sample code for an identical CDR3. The rearrangement links TRBV5-1 to TRBJ2-1; TRBD1 aligns across 11 bases. The junction had 3 bases not matched to a gene; V was cut back by 0 bases and J by 10 bases. The CDR3 extends over 14 amino acids. Germline values: CDR1 SGHRS, CDR2 YFSETQ. CDR3 sequence: CASSLGDRGGEQFF. The CDR3 coding sequence is TGCGCCAGCAGCTTGGGGGACAGGGGGGGGGAGCAGTTCTTC.

This clone showed up just a few times. V and J are TRBV11-2 and TRBJ1-2; D gene ambiguous. V dropped 3 bases and J dropped 8 bases, with 13 bases sitting between them. Per the germline V gene, CDR1 is SGHAT and CDR2 is FQNNGV. This CDR3 spans 13 amino acids. As DNA, the CDR3 is TGTGCCAGCAGCTTCATAAAGGACGGAGGCTACACCTTC. Residues: CASSFIKDGGYTF.